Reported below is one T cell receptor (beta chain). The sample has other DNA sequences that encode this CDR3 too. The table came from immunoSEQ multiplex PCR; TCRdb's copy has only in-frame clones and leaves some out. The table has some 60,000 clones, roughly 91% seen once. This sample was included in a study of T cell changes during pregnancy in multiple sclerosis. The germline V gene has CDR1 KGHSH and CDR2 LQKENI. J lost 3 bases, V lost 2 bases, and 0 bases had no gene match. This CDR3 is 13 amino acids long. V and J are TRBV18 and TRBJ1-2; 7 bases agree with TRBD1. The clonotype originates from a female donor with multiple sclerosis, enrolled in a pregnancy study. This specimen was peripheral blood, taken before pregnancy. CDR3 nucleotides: TGTGCCAGCTCACCAGACAGGGACTATGGCTACACCTTC. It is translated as CASSPDRDYGYTF.